These T cell receptor beta chains were read from a single sample in a study of cytomegalovirus exposure and HLA in healthy donors. Clones were read by immunoSEQ multiplex PCR, and TCRdb kept only the in-frame ones, dropping some. The sample table includes tens of thousands of clones. The sample taken for sequencing was PBMCs. These receptors originate from a man younger than 30 in good health and CMV-seropositive. Both conserved end residues are part of each CDR3. Each record gives: V gene, J gene, D gene, CDR3 protein, CDR3 DNA. D genes are given only for firm matches.

V gene: TRBV4-1; J gene: TRBJ1-2; D gene: .; CDR3 protein: CASSQDPRAYQLYGYTF; CDR3 DNA: TGCGCCAGCAGCCAAGATCCCAGGGCTTACCAACTCTATGGCTACACCTTC
V gene: TRBV6-1; J gene: TRBJ2-7; D gene: .; CDR3 protein: CASSEAEAGGYEQYF; CDR3 DNA: TGTGCCAGCAGTGAAGCGGAAGCGGGTGGCTACGAGCAGTACTTC
V gene: TRBV5-1; J gene: TRBJ2-5; D gene: .; CDR3 protein: CASKQFTQETQYF; CDR3 DNA: TGCGCCAGCAAACAGTTTACCCAAGAGACCCAGTACTTC
V gene: TRBV28; J gene: TRBJ2-2; D gene: TRBD2; CDR3 protein: CASSPLGGRDTGELFF; CDR3 DNA: TGTGCCAGCAGTCCCCTTGGCGGGAGAGATACCGGGGAGCTGTTTTTT
V gene: TRBV28; J gene: TRBJ1-1; D gene: .; CDR3 protein: CASSYRNTEAFF; CDR3 DNA: TGTGCCAGCAGTTACAGGAACACTGAAGCTTTCTTT
V gene: TRBV6-4; J gene: TRBJ1-2; D gene: TRBD1; CDR3 protein: CASNLPGRGDYGYTF; CDR3 DNA: TGTGCCAGCAATCTACCGGGCAGGGGGGACTATGGCTACACCTTC
V gene: TRBV7-9; J gene: TRBJ1-2; D gene: .; CDR3 protein: CASSLGGYGYTF; CDR3 DNA: TGTGCCAGCAGCTTAGGCGGTTATGGCTACACCTTC
V gene: TRBV25-1; J gene: TRBJ2-3; D gene: .; CDR3 protein: CASSEYQRSTDTQYF; CDR3 DNA: TGTGCCAGCAGTGAATATCAGCGGAGCACAGATACGCAGTATTTT
V gene: TRBV19; J gene: TRBJ1-2; D gene: .; CDR3 protein: CASSIKNYGYTF; CDR3 DNA: TGTGCCAGTAGTATCAAAAACTATGGCTACACCTTC
V gene: TRBV9; J gene: TRBJ2-2; D gene: TRBD2; CDR3 protein: CASSVAGGGIAGELFF; CDR3 DNA: TGTGCCAGCAGCGTAGCTGGCGGGGGGATCGCCGGGGAGCTGTTTTTT
V gene: TRBV6-1; J gene: TRBJ1-1; D gene: .; CDR3 protein: CASGRQNTEAFF; CDR3 DNA: TGTGCCAGCGGGCGACAGAACACTGAAGCTTTCTTT
V gene: TRBV10-3; J gene: TRBJ1-2; D gene: .; CDR3 protein: CAISVELPRDGYTF; CDR3 DNA: TGTGCCATCAGTGTAGAACTGCCGAGGGATGGCTACACCTTC